The entry below describes one TCR beta chain. This entry comes from a study of blood T cell repertoires in COVID-19. Clinical history as reported by participants underpinned cohort assignment. The germline CDR1 and CDR2 sequences are SNHLY and FYNNEI. Trimming cost V 5 bases and J 2 bases; bases outside gene matches: 9. CDR3 length equals 16 residues. Only in-frame clones appear in the TCRdb table, and some are missing; sequencing was by immunoSEQ multiplex PCR. The profile shows fewer than 350,000 clones, less than 85% of them singletons. Sequenced: PBMCs or T cells enriched from blood (not recorded which). This clonotype originated in a woman between 45 and 65 years old who had recovered from COVID-19. The chain links TRBV2 to TRBJ2-3, with TRBD1 identical over 8 bases. The CDR3 region has the DNA TGTGCCAGCAGTCTTGGGGCAGGGGGCTTCACAGATACGCAGTATTTT. Its translation: CASSLGAGGFTDTQYF. The full variable domain, its missing parts supplied by reference TRBV2 and TRBJ2-3, is EPEVTQTPSHQVTQMGQEVILRCVPISNHLYFYWYRQILGQKVEFLVSFYNNEISEKSEIFDDQFSVERPDGSNFTLKIRSTKLEDSAMYFCASSLGAGGFTDTQYFGPGTRLTVL.